This entry concerns a single T cell receptor beta chain. The antigen is not known. These data come from a study of cytomegalovirus exposure and HLA in healthy donors. The PCR ran on 60 Vbeta and 13 Jbeta primers. Clones were read by immunoSEQ multiplex PCR, and TCRdb kept only the in-frame ones, dropping some. The top ten clones hold 2.6% of a sample with about 200,000 clones, approximately 70% of them seen once. Study-wide points: A list of 150 or so TCR beta chains associated with cytomegalovirus was given. In vitro checks showed that a few CMV-associated chains really do target CMV antigens.

The length of the CDR3 is 12 residues. The V gene lost 7 bases and the J gene lost 4 bases, with 9 bases spanning the gap. The germline gives CDR1 SNHLY, CDR2 FYNNEI. This sequence originates from a middle-aged man in good health and CMV-seropositive. The gene calls are TRBV2 and TRBJ2-3, with a tentative D call TRBD2 (6 bases). Specimen: PBMCs. DNA of the CDR3: TGTGCCAGCAAGGGGACTTCAGATACGCAGTATTTT. Its protein is CASKGTSDTQYF.